The present TCR beta chain was sequenced within a study of cytomegalovirus exposure and HLA in healthy donors. Study-level results: The authors listed about 170 TCR beta chains as cytomegalovirus-associated.

Concerning this clone itself: What it binds is unknown.

Per germline, CDR1 SGHRS and CDR2 YFSETQ. Losses at the gene ends were 7 bases for V and 5 bases for J; bases not matched to a gene: 9. The CDR3 runs 14 residues. The PCR used 60 Vbeta and 13 Jbeta primers. Repertoires were generated with immunoSEQ multiplex PCR, while TCRdb's copy carries only in-frame clones and drops some. The sample consists of around 100,000 clones, around 71% of them appearing once. The sequence came from a man aged 25-45 years in good health and CMV-seronegative. The V and J genes are TRBV5-1 and TRBJ1-1, with 9 bases matching TRBD1. Material for sequencing was PBMCs. CDR3 in amino acids: CASRRDRVQTEAFF. CDR3 DNA sequence: TGCGCCAGCCGCCGGGACAGGGTTCAAACTGAAGCTTTCTTT.